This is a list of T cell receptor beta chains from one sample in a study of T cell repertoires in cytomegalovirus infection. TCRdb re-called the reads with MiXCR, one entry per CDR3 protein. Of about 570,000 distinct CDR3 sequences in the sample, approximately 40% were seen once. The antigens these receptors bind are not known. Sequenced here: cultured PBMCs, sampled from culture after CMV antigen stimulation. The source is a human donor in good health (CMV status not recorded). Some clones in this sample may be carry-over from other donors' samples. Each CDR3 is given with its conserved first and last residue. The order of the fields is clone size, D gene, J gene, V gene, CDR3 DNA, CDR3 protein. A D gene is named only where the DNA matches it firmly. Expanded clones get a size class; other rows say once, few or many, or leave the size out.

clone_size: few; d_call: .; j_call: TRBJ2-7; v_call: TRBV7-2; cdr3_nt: TGTGCCAGCACTAAGACTAGTACCTACGAGCAGTACTTC; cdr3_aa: CASTKTSTYEQYF
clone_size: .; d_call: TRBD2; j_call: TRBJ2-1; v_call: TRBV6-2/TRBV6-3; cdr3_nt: TGTGCCAGCATCCGATGGACTAGCGGATACAATGAGCAGTTCTTC; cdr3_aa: CASIRWTSGYNEQFF
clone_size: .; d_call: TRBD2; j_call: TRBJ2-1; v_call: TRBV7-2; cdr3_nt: TGTGCCAGCAGCTCCGGGACTATACAATGGGAGCAGTTCTTC; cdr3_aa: CASSSGTIQWEQFF
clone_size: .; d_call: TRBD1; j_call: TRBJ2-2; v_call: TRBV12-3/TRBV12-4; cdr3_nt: TGTGCCAGCAGTCGACGGGACAGGGGGCTTCCCGGGGAGCTGTTTTTT; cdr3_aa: CASSRRDRGLPGELFF
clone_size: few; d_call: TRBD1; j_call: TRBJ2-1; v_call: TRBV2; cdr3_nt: TGTGCCAGCATGAGGGGGCTCTACAATGAGCAGTTCTTC; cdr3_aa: CASMRGLYNEQFF
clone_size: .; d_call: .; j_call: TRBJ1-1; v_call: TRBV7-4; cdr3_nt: TGTGCCAGCAGACGCCCGGGGGCTTACACTGAAGCTTTCTTT; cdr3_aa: CASRRPGAYTEAFF
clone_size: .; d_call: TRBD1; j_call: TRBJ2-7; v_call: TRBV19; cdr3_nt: TGTGCCAGTAGGGGACAGGGTTTTTGGTCCTACGAGCAGTACTTC; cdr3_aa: CASRGQGFWSYEQYF
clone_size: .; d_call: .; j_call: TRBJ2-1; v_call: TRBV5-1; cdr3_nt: TGCGCCAGCAGCTTGAGCTCGTATTCCCACAATGAGCAGTTCTTC; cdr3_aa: CASSLSSYSHNEQFF
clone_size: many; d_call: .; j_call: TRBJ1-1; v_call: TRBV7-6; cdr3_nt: TGTGCCAGCAGCTTGGGACTTAAGAACACTGAAGCTTTCTTT; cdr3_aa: CASSLGLKNTEAFF
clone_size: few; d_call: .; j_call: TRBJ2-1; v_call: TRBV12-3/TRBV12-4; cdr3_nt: TGTGCCAGCAGCCAAGACCCGGTTGGCAGTTGGTTCTTC; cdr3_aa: CASSQDPVGSWFF
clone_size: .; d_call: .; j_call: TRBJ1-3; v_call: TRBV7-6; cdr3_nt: TGTGCCAGCAGCTTAGTCTGGGGACGGGAGGATCTGGCCTCTGGAAACACCATATATTTT; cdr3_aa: CASSLVWGREDLASGNTIYF
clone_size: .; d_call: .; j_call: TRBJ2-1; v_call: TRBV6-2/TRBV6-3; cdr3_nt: TGTGCCACTGGACGGGGCTTCCCAGCAAAGACCTACAATGAGCAGTTCTTC; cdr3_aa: CATGRGFPAKTYNEQFF
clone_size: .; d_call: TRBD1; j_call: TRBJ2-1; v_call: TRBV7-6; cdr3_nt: TGTGCCAGCAGCGTCCTCCCGGGACAGGGACCAGGGGAGCAGTTCTTC; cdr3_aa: CASSVLPGQGPGEQFF
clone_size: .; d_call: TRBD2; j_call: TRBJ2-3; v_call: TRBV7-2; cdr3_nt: TGTGCCAGCAGCCAACAAACTAGGCCGGGGGGGCGGGAGGAAGTAACAGATACGCAGTATTTT; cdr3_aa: CASSQQTRPGGREEVTDTQYF
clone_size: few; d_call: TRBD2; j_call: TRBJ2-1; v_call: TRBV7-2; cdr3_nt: TGTGCCAGCAGCTTACTCACTAGCGGGATTTACAATGAGCAGTTCTTC; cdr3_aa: CASSLLTSGIYNEQFF
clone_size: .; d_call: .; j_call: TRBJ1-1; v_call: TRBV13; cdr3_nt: TGTGCCAGCAGTACGACAACAGGGATCCCTGAAGCTTTCTTT; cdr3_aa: CASSTTTGIPEAFF
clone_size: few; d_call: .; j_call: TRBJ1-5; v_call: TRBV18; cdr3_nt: TGTGCCAGCTCACCAGAGGTCGATCAGCCCCAGCATTTT; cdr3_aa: CASSPEVDQPQHF
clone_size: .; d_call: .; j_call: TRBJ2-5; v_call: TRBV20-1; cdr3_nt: TGCAGTGCTAGCGCCAGCCGGGGGGAGACCCAGTACTTC; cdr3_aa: CSASASRGETQYF
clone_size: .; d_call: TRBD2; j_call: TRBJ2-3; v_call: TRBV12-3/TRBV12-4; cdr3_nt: TGTGCCAGCACGGGGGGAGCGACAGATACGCAGTATTTT; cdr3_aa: CASTGGATDTQYF
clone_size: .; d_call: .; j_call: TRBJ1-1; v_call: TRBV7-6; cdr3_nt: TGTGCCAGCAGCATGCGGACATTCGGGGACACTGAAGCTTTCTTT; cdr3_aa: CASSMRTFGDTEAFF
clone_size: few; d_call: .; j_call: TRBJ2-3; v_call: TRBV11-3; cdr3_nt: TGTGCCAGCAGCTCCGGGCACACAGATACGCAGTATTTT; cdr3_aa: CASSSGHTDTQYF
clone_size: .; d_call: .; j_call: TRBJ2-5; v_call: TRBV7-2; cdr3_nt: TGTGCCAGCAGCCCCTGGGACAACCAAGAGACCCAGTACTTC; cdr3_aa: CASSPWDNQETQYF
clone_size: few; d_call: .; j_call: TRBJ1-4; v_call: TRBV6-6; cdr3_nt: TGTGCCAGCAGTTACTCGACCGGGGGGCCGTCGACTAATGAAAAACTGTTTTTT; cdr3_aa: CASSYSTGGPSTNEKLFF
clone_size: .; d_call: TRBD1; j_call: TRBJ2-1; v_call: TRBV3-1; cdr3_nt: TGTGCCAGCAGCCCTCAAGGACAGGGCAGATCCTACAATGAGCAGTTCTTC; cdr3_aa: CASSPQGQGRSYNEQFF
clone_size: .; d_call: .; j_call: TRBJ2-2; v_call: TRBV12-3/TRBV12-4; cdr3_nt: TGTGCCAGCAGTTCGGAGGGTTTCACCGGGGAGCTGTTTTTT; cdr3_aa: CASSSEGFTGELFF
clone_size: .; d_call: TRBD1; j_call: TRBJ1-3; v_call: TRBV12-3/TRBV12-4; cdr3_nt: TGTGCCAGCAGGATCCCCGAGGGACAGAGCTCTGGAAACACCATATATTTT; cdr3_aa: CASRIPEGQSSGNTIYF
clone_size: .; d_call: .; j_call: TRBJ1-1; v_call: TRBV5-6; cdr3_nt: TGTGCCAGCAGCCGGGGACAATCGGGCACTGAAGCTTTCTTT; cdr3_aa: CASSRGQSGTEAFF
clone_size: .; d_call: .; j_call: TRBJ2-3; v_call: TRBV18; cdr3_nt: TGTGCCAGCTCAGCCCAGGGTTGGGCGCTAAGCACAGATACGCAGTATTTT; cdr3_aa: CASSAQGWALSTDTQYF
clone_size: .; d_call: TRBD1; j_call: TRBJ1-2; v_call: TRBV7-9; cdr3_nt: TGTGCCAGCAGCTTGGGGCCAGGGGGCGATAACTATGGCTACACCTTC; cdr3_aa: CASSLGPGGDNYGYTF
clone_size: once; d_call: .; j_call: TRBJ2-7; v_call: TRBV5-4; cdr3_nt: TGTGCCAGCAGTTACTGGGGAATTCCGAGCTCCTACGAGCAGTACTTC; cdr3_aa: CASSYWGIPSSYEQYF
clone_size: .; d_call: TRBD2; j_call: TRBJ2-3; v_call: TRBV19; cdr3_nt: TGTGCCACAACAGGCGGGCTAGCGGAGCGCAGGAGGGGAGATACGCAGTATTTT; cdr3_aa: CATTGGLAERRRGDTQYF
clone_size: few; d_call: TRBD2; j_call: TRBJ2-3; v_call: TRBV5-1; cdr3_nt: TGCGCCAGCAGAGCCTTAGCGGGGCCCACAGATACGCAGTATTTT; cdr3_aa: CASRALAGPTDTQYF
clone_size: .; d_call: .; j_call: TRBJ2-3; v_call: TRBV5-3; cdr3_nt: TGTGCCAGCAGCTTGGCCCAAGCGCAGTATTTT; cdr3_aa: CASSLAQAQYF
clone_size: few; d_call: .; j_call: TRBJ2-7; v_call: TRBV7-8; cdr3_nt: TGTGCCAGCAGCTTAGGGGAGGAGGTTACCTACGAGCAGTACTTC; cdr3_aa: CASSLGEEVTYEQYF
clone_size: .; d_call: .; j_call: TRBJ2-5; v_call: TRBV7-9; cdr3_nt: TGTGCCAGCAGCTCCCCGGGGGCGCGGGGAGAGACCCAGTACTTC; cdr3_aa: CASSSPGARGETQYF
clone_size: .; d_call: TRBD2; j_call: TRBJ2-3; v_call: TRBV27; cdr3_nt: TGTGCCAGCAGTTTATTTCCGGGACTAGCGGGAGGGCGGACGACAGATACGCAGTATTTT; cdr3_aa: CASSLFPGLAGGRTTDTQYF
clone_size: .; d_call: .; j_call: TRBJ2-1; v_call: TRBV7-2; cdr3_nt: TGTGCCAGCAGCTTAGGGTCTGAGCAGTTCTTC; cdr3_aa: CASSLGSEQFF
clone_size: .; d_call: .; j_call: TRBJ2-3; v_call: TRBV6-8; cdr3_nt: TGTGCCAGCAGCCCCATCCTAGCTAGCACAGATACGCAGTATTTT; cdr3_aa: CASSPILASTDTQYF
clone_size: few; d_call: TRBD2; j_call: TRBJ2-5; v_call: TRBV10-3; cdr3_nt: TGTGCCATCAGTGAGACCGGGACTAGCGCAAAAGAGACCCAGTACTTC; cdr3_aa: CAISETGTSAKETQYF
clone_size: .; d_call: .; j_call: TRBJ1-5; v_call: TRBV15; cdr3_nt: TGTGCCACCATCCGGAGACCGAGGTGGGGTAATCAGCCCCAGCATTTT; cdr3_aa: CATIRRPRWGNQPQHF
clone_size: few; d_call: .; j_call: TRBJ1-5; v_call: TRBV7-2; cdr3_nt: TGTGCCAGCAGTCCCCGACAGGCGAATCAGCCCCAGCATTTT; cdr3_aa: CASSPRQANQPQHF
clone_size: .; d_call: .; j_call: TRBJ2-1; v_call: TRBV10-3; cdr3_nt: TGTGCCATCAGTGACCCCCCGGCCTACAATGAGCAGTTCTTC; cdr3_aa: CAISDPPAYNEQFF
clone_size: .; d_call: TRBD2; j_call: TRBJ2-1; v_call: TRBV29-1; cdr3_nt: TGCAGCGTTCTGGATAGCGGGGGGGCCGCCGGTCTCAATGAGCAGTTCTTC; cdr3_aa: CSVLDSGGAAGLNEQFF
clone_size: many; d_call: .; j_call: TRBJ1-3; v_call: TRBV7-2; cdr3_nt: TGTGCCAGCAGCTTTTCGACAGGAGGGAGCTCTGGAAACACCATATATTTT; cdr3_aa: CASSFSTGGSSGNTIYF
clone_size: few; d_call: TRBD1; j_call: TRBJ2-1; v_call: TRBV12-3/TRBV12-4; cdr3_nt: TGTGCCAGCAGTACGACAGGGTTCTACGGCGCAGATGAGCAGTTCTTC; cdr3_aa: CASSTTGFYGADEQFF
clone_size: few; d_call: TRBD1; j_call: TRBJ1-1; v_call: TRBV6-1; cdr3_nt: TGTGCCACCGGACAGGGTCGGAACACTGAAGCTTTCTTT; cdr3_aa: CATGQGRNTEAFF
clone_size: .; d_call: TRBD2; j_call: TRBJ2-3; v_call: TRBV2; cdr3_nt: TGTGCCAGCAGGGGGGGGGGACGAGATACGCAGTATTTT; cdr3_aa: CASRGGGRDTQYF
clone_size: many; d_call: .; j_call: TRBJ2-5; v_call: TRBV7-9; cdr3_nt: TGTGCCAGCAGCTTATCTGGGTGGTTAGGAGAGACCCAGTACTTC; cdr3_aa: CASSLSGWLGETQYF
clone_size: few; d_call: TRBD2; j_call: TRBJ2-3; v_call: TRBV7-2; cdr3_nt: TGTGCCAGCAGCTTAGATCCTAGCGGGGGGGCGGTGGATACGCAGTATTTT; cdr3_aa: CASSLDPSGGAVDTQYF
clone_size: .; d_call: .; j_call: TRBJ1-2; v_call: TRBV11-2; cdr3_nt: TGTGCCAGCAGCCCATATACGGAAGGCTACACCTTC; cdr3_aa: CASSPYTEGYTF